This T cell receptor (beta chain) was documented in a study of graft-versus-host responses after intestinal transplantation. V lost 2 bases to trimming and J lost 0 bases, with 8 bases between them. CDR3 size: 13 residues. In germline, CDR1 is GTSNPN, CDR2 SVGIG (reference sequence). The table came from immunoSEQ multiplex PCR; TCRdb's copy has only in-frame clones and leaves some out. Here the sample spans about 63,000 clones, about nine tenths being singletons. Tissue from the graft was processed to free its intraepithelial and lamina propria lymphocytes. The sample consisted of ileum tissue, taken approximately 56 weeks after transplant. This receptor was taken from a human patient who received an intestinal transplant, so some T cells may come from the graft donor. V and J are TRBV30 and TRBJ2-7; D call uncertain. The CDR3 sequence: CAWSFGVSYEQYF. The DNA for the CDR3 is TGTGCCTGGAGTTTTGGGGTCTCCTACGAGCAGTACTTC.